What follows are 12 T cell receptor beta chains derived from one specimen sequenced in a study of blood T cell repertoires in COVID-19. Assay: immunoSEQ multiplex PCR; the TCRdb copy retains only in-frame clones and omits some. The table has around 250,000 clones, about four fifths seen once. The sample comprised peripheral blood. All receptors derive from a young woman with acute or convalescent COVID-19.

The table lists this clone with a few counts. This chain links TRBV6-5 with TRBJ2-3, with 9 bases matching TRBD2. V lost 7 bases to trimming and J lost 2 bases; unmatched junction nucleotides: 4. The CDR3 runs to 14 residues. Germline V gives CDR1 MNHEY, CDR2 SVGAGI. The CDR3 coding sequence is TGTGCCAGCACAACTAGCGGGTCCACAGATACGCAGTATTTT. It encodes CASTTSGSTDTQYF.

V is TRBV28 and J is TRBJ1-1; no definite D call. The germline CDR1 and CDR2 sequences are MDHEN and SYDVKM. The CDR3 spans 13 residues. V shed 2 bases and J shed 5 bases, with 9 bases lying between them. CDR3 amino acids: CASSLRRLTEAFF. The CDR3 DNA follows: TGTGCCAGCAGTTTACGGAGGTTGACTGAAGCTTTCTTT.

In DNA, the CDR3 is TGTGCCAGCAGTTTGGTGGGACAGGGCTACAATGAGCAGTTCTTC. Protein sequence: CASSLVGQGYNEQFF. The V gene is TRBV28, the J gene TRBJ2-1, with 9 bases lining up with TRBD1. The CDR3 is 15 residues long. Looked up from germline, CDR1 is MDHEN and CDR2 is SYDVKM. After removal of 3 bases from V and 3 bases from J, the junction contained 3 bases not matched to a gene.

This clone occurred once. Germline and junction disagree at one end, which may indicate a read error. This chain connects TRBV14 to TRBJ2-7; 14 bases match TRBD2. The CDR3 is made up of 13 amino acids. CDR1 and CDR2 (germline): SGHDN, FVKESK. The CDR3 loop reads CASSQGLAGVSNF. In DNA, the CDR3 is TGTGCCAGCAGCCAGGGACTAGCGGGAGTCTCAAACTTC.

This clone was counted once. The chain is built from TRBV9 and TRBJ2-1; 10 bases align to TRBD2. This CDR3 has 14 residues. The germline CDR1 and CDR2 sequences are SGDLS and YYNGEE. With V trimmed by 5 bases and J by 8 bases, 7 bases remained unmatched. CDR3 DNA sequence: TGTGCCAGCAGGCAGCGGGAGGGTTACGATGAGCAGTTCTTC. Translated: CASRQREGYDEQFF.

This sequence joins TRBV7-2 and TRBJ1-6; D possibly corresponds to TRBD1 (5 bases). CDR1 and CDR2 (germline): SGHTA, FQGNSA. This CDR3 is 14 amino acids long. The V end was cut by 0 bases, the J end by 8 bases, with 8 bases between. CDR3 DNA: TGTGCCAGCAGCTTAGCCAGGGTAGATTCACCCCTCCACTTT. Translating it yields CASSLARVDSPLHF.

This clone was seen many times. This chain uses TRBV7-9 with TRBJ2-7; TRBD1 matches at 7 bases. Germline V gives CDR1 SEHNR, CDR2 FQNEAQ (reference sequence). V lost 5 bases and J lost 0; bases outside the gene matches: 7. The CDR3 contains 15 residues. The CDR3 sequence: CASSPRTGYSYEQYF. The CDR3 DNA reads TGTGCCAGCAGCCCGCGGACAGGATACTCCTACGAGCAGTACTTC. The whole variable domain, filled in from reference TRBV7-9 and TRBJ2-7, reads DTGVSQNPRHKITKRGQNVTFRCDPISEHNRLYWYRQTLGQGPEFLTYFQNEAQLEKSRLLSDRFSAERPKGSFSTLEIQRTEQGDSAMYLCASSPRTGYSYEQYFGPGTRLTVT.

The chain joins TRBV6-5 to TRBJ1-1; the match to TRBD1 covers 8 bases. The CDR3 covers 15 residues. V lost 6 bases and J lost 1; bases outside the gene matches: 7. CDR1 is MNHEY, CDR2 SVGAGI, per germline. As DNA, the CDR3 is TGTGCCAGCAGCCGTCCCGGGACAGGGAACACTGAAGCTTTCTTT. It codes for CASSRPGTGNTEAFF.

This clone was seen just once. This chain joins TRBV15 and TRBJ1-5, with D uncertain. The CDR3 extends over 16 amino acids. The V end was cut by 3 bases, the J end by 0 bases, with 12 bases between. Germline CDR1 is LNHNV and CDR2 is YYDKDF (reference sequence). CDR3 in DNA: TGTGCCACCAGCAGCCGGCGGGTGGTTAGCAATCAGCCCCAGCATTTT. Translation: CATSSRRVVSNQPQHF.

This chain uses TRBV13 with TRBJ2-7, with TRBD1 matching over 8 bases. V gave up 5 bases and J gave up 2 bases; unmatched junction bases: 8. This CDR3 is built from 15 residues. CDR1 and CDR2 (germline): PRHDT, FYEKMQ (reference sequence). CDR3 in DNA: TGTGCCAGCAGCATCTCCGGGACAGGTACCTACGAGCAGTACTTC. This gives the protein CASSISGTGTYEQYF. The complete variable domain, with remaining parts taken from reference TRBV13 and TRBJ2-7, reads AAGVIQSPRHLIKEKRETATLKCYPIPRHDTVYWYQQGPGQDPQFLISFYEKMQSDKGSIPDRFSAQQFSDYHSELNMSSLELGDSALYFCASSISGTGTYEQYFGPGTRLTVT.

In this sample, this clone turned up once. V usage is TRBV7-6 and J usage is TRBJ2-5; possibly TRBD1 for D (6 bases). V was trimmed by 3 bases and J by 5 bases, leaving 16 bases between them. The CDR3 extends over 15 amino acids. CDR1 and CDR2 (germline): SGHVS, FNYEAQ. CDR3 sequence: CASSFSPQGIETQYF. The CDR3 coding sequence is TGTGCCAGCAGCTTTTCTCCGCAGGGGATTGAGACCCAGTACTTC.

The chain employs TRBV5-8 and TRBJ2-1, with 9 bases lining up with TRBD2. V shed 2 bases, J shed 3 bases, and the junction held 12 bases outside the gene matches. The CDR3 is made up of 18 amino acids. The germline gives CDR1 SGHTS, CDR2 YDEGEE. In DNA form, the CDR3 reads TGTGCCAGCAGCTTACCCGAACTACTAGCGGGCAGCTACAATGAGCAGTTCTTC. As protein: CASSLPELLAGSYNEQFF. Full variable domain (rest looked up from reference TRBV5-8 and TRBJ2-1): EAGVTQSPTHLIKTRGQQATLRCSPISGHTSVYWYQQALGLGLQFLLWYDEGEERNRGNFPPRFSGRQFPNYSSELNVNALELEDSALYLCASSLPELLAGSYNEQFFGPGTRLTVL.